This TCR beta chain was identified during a study of T-cell reconstitution after alpha-beta-depleted transplantation in children. This clonotype was found a few times. CDR1 and CDR2 from the germline V gene are SQVTM and ANQGSEA. The CDR3 has 13 amino acids. V lost 0 bases and J lost 4, with 7 bases in between. Molecular barcoding with unique molecular identifiers was used for the TCRbeta library. TCRdb recomputed calls from the PCR reads with MiXCR, one row per CDR3 protein. The repertoire has hundreds of thousands of distinct CDR3 sequences, 10% to 15% of them found once; the top ten carry around 4%.

The V and J genes are TRBV29-1 and TRBJ2-1; D unresolved. This TCR derives from a human donor who donated a stem cell graft to a child with Fanconi anemia. Sequenced here: PBMCs, sampled from the stem cell graft. DNA for the CDR3: TGCAGCGTTGAAGAAGCAGATTACAATGAGCAGTTCTTC. Its protein product is CSVEEADYNEQFF.